The subject of this entry is one T cell receptor beta chain. Antigen: not known. The CDR3 is made up of 19 amino acids. Germline V CDR1 and CDR2: ENHRY, SYGVKD. Trimming at V came to 8 bases and at J to 1 base, leaving 16 bases not matched to a gene. Scientists made TCR beta libraries using quantitative 5'-RACE with molecular barcodes. From the 5' RACE reads, TCRdb called clonotypes with MiXCR, one entry per CDR3 protein. The data show fewer than 500,000 distinct CDR3 sequences, roughly 26% seen once. The sample is drawn from a study of CD8 T cells in ankylosing spondylitis. Study results and limitations: Disease-associated clones were reportedly significantly overrepresented in matched ankylosing spondylitis synovial fluid. CD8+ by phenotype, disease-linked clones were relatively rare in peripheral blood. Made up of roughly 8 highly homologous variants, a TCR beta motif appeared characteristic of ankylosing spondylitis blood. Past studies reported some motif variants in reactive arthritis synovial fluid and blood.

The sequenced sample consisted of blood, either unsorted or a sorted T cell fraction (not recorded which). This receptor was taken from a male donor with ankylosing spondylitis. V is TRBV10-3 and J is TRBJ2-1, with 11 nucleotides matching TRBD2. The CDR3 region has the DNA TGTGCCATCGGGGAAAGACTAGCGGGACTAGATGGTTCCTACAATGAGCAGTTCTTC. The encoded protein is CAIGERLAGLDGSYNEQFF.